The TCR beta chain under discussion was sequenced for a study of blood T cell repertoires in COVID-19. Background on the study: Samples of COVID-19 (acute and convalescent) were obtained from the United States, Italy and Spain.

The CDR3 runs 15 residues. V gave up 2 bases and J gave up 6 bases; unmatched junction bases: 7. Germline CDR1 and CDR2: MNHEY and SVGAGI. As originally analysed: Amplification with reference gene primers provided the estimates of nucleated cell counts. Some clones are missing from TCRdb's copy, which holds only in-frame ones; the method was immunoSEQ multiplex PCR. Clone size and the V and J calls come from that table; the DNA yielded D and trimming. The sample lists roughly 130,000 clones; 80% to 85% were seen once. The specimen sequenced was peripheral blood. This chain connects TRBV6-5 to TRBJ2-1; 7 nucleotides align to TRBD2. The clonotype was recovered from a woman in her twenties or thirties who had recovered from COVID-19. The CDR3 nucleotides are TGTGCCAGCAGTTACGAAGATAGCGGGCTCAATGAGCAGTTCTTC. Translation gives CASSYEDSGLNEQFF.